Detailed here is one T cell receptor (beta chain). Profiled with immunoSEQ multiplex PCR; TCRdb holds only in-frame clones, not every one. The sample contains roughly 460,000 clones, roughly 89% of which appear only once. This sample is part of a study of blood T cell repertoires in COVID-19. Whole-study context: Italy, Spain and the United States were the sources of the convalescent and acute COVID-19 samples. Sources were T cells, B-cell-depleted T cells, or PBMCs; the material itself was cDNA or gDNA.

This CDR3 comprises 16 residues. Germline loops: CDR1 GTSNPN, CDR2 SVGIG (reference sequence). V lost 2 bases, J lost 1 base, and 5 bases stayed unmatched. This sequence was found in a man younger than 30 with COVID-19, enrolled during active disease. The sample was peripheral blood. The chain recombines TRBV30 with TRBJ2-7, with 13 bases aligning to TRBD2. CDR3 residues: CAWSRLAGGFSYEQYF. CDR3 bases: TGTGCCTGGAGTCGACTAGCGGGGGGTTTTTCCTACGAGCAGTACTTC.